This TCR beta chain was captured by sequencing in a study of monozygotic twins with cystic fibrosis. Study-level results: V usage most resembled the co-twin in 13 of 16 pairs. In this small cohort, shared CDR3 numbers showed no association with age, concordance or disease severity. Unrelated CF individuals shared fewer identical clonotypes than monozygotic CF twins.

J was trimmed by 6 bases and V by 2 bases; bases with no gene match: 2. The length of the CDR3 is 15 residues. Germline values: CDR1 MNHEY, CDR2 SMNVEV (reference sequence). This clone was counted a few times. Its antigen is still unknown. Clones were sequenced by immunoSEQ multiplex PCR, and TCRdb holds only the in-frame ones, with some missing. This table has 30,000 to 35,000 clones, approximately 65% appearing once. This sequence originates from a girl under 18 with cystic fibrosis. The sample was blood. This sequence joins TRBV27 and TRBJ2-1; 12 nucleotides align to TRBD2. The CDR3 DNA is TGTGCCAGCAGTTTAGCTAGCGGGGGGGGCAATGAGCAGTTCTTC. Translated, it gives CASSLASGGGNEQFF.